Listed here are 2 T cell receptor beta chains from one sample, sequenced in a study of CD8 T cells in ankylosing spondylitis. Study findings and constraints: Made up of eight or nine highly homologous variants, a TCR beta motif appeared characteristic of ankylosing spondylitis blood.

These receptors are not linked to any known antigen. One entry per CDR3 protein results from TCRdb running MiXCR on the 5' RACE reads. The table has 700,000 to 1,000,000 distinct CDR3 sequences, roughly 10% seen once. Sequenced: blood, either unsorted or a sorted T cell fraction (not recorded which). These receptors were collected from a male donor with ankylosing spondylitis.

Only a few counts were recorded for this clonotype. CDR3 sequence reads: CASSKASGGETQYF. CDR3 nucleotide sequence: TGTGCCAGCAGCAAAGCTAGCGGGGGTGAGACCCAGTACTTC. The rearrangement uses TRBV3-1 and TRBJ2-5, with 10 bases fitting TRBD2. Germline-derived CDR1 and CDR2 are LGHDT and YNNKEL (reference sequence). This CDR3 comprises 14 residues. J was trimmed by 5 bases and V by 5 bases; bases with no gene match: 5.

The table lists this clonotype with a few counts. The V and J genes are TRBV2 and TRBJ2-5, with D perhaps TRBD1 (5 bases). The length of the CDR3 is 13 residues. V shed 5 bases and J shed 5 bases, with 12 bases lying between them. Germline V gene data show CDR1 as SNHLY and CDR2 as FYNNEI. The CDR3, as DNA: TGTGCCAGCAGTAGGACAAATGGGGAGACCCAGTACTTC. Encoded protein: CASSRTNGETQYF.